The clone carrying this TCR beta chain was observed a few times. The data were produced by immunoSEQ multiplex PCR, yet TCRdb's version contains in-frame clones alone and is incomplete. The table records 180,000 or so clones, 93% of them present only once. Germline CDR1 and CDR2: ENHRY and SYGVKD. The CDR3 is 16 amino acids. Trimming removed 2 bases at V and 0 bases at J, with 14 bases between. This entry is derived from a study of control samples from healthy donors and cancer patients. The TCR comes from a woman aged 55-75 years in good health. V usage is TRBV10-3 and J usage is TRBJ2-7; D tentatively reads TRBD1 or TRBD2 (5 bases each). Sequencing used blood. CDR3 amino acids: CAISEAKGRSSYEQYF. CDR3 DNA sequence: TGTGCCATCAGTGAGGCGAAGGGACGTAGCTCCTACGAGCAGTACTTC.